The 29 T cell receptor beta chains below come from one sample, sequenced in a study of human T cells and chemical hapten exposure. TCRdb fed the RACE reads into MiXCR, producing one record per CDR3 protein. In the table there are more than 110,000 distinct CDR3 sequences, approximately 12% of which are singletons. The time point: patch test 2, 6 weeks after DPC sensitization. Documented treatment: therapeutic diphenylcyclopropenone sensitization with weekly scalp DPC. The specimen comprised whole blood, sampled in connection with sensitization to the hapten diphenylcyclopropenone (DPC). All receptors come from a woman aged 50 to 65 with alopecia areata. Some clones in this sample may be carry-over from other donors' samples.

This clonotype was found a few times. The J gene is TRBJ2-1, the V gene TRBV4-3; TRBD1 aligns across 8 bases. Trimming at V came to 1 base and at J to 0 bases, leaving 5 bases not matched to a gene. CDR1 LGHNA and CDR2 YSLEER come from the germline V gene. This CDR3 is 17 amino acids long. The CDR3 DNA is TGCGCCAGCAGCCAAGGCAGACAGGGGAGCTCCTACAATGAGCAGTTCTTC. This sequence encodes CASSQGRQGSSYNEQFF.

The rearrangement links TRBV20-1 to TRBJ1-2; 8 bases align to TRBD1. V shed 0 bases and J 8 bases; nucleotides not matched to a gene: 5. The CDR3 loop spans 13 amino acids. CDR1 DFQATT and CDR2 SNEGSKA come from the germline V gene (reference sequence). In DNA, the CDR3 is TGCAGTGCTAGAGAGTGGACAGGGAGGGGCTACACCTTC. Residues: CSAREWTGRGYTF.

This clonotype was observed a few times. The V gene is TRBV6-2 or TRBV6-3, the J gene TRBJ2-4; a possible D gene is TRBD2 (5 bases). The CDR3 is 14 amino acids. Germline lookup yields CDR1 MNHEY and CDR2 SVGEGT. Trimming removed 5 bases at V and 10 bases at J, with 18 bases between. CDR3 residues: CASSRTEPLSIQYF. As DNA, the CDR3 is TGTGCCAGCAGTCGGACTGAGCCCCTGTCTATTCAGTACTTC.

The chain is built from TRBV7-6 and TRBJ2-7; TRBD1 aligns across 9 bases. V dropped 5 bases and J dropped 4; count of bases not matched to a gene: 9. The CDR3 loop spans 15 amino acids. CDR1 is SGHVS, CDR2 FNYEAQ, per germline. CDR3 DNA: TGTGCCAGCAGCGGGACAGGGCAAGGTAGATACGAGCAGTACTTC. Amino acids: CASSGTGQGRYEQYF.

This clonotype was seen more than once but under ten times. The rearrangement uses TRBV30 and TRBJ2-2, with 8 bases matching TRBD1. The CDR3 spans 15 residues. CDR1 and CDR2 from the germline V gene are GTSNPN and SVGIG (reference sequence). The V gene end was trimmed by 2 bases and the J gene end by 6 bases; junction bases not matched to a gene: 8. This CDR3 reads CAWSPPDREAGELFF. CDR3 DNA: TGTGCCTGGAGTCCCCCGGACAGGGAGGCCGGGGAGCTGTTTTTT.

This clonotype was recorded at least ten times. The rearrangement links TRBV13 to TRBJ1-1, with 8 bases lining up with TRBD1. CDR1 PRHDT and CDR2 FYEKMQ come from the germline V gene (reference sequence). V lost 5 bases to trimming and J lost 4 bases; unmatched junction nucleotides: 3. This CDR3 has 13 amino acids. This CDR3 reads CASSPTGGTEAFF. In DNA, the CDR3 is TGTGCCAGCAGCCCAACAGGGGGCACTGAAGCTTTCTTT.

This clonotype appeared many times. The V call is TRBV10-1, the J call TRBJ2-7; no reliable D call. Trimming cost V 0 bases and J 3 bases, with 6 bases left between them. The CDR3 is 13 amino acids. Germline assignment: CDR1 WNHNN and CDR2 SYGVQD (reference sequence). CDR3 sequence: CASSESPGYEQYF. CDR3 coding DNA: TGCGCCAGCAGTGAGTCGCCAGGCTACGAGCAGTACTTC.

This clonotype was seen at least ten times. CDR3: CSSRQGRETQYF. The CDR3 DNA is TGCAGCTCAAGACAGGGGAGGGAGACCCAGTACTTC. The gene calls are TRBV29-1 and TRBJ2-5; 8 nucleotides match TRBD1. The V gene's germline CDR1 is SQVTM and CDR2 ANQGSEA. V lost 8 bases and J lost 5; bases outside the gene matches: 7. The CDR3 spans 12 residues.

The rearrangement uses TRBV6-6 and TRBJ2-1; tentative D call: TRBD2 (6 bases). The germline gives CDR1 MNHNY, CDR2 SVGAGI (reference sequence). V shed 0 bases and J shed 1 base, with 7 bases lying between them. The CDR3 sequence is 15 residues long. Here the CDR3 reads CASSYSLASYNEQFF. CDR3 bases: TGTGCCAGCAGTTACTCACTAGCATCCTACAATGAGCAGTTCTTC.

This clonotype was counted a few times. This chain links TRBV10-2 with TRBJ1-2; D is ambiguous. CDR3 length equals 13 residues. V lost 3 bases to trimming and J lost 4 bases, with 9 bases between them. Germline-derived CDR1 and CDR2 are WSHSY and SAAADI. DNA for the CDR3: TGCGCCAGCAGTGACCGGGTTCTCTATGGCTACACCTTC. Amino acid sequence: CASSDRVLYGYTF.

The CDR3 sequence is CSVEGTDVSGRSSYEQYF. In DNA form, the CDR3 reads TGCAGCGTTGAAGGGACAGACGTTAGCGGGAGGAGCTCCTACGAGCAGTACTTC. This sequence joins TRBV29-1 and TRBJ2-7; 10 nucleotides align to TRBD2. With 1 base clipped from V and 0 bases from J, the junction kept 12 bases outside the gene matches. Germline V lookup: CDR1 SQVTM, CDR2 ANQGSEA. The CDR3 is 18 residues long.

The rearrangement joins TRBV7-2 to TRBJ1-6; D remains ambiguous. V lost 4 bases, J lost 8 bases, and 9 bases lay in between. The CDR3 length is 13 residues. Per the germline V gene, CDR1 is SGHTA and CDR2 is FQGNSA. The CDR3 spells CASSSSRDSPLHF. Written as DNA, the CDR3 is TGTGCCAGCAGCTCCTCGCGAGATTCACCCCTCCACTTT.

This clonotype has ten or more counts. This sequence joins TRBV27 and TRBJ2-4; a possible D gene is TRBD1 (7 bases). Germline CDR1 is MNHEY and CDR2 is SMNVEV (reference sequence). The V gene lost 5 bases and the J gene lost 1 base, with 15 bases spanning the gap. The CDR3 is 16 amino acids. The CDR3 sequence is CASSTVQGGAKNIQYF. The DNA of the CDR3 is TGTGCCAGCAGTACCGTCCAGGGGGGCGCCAAAAACATTCAGTACTTC.

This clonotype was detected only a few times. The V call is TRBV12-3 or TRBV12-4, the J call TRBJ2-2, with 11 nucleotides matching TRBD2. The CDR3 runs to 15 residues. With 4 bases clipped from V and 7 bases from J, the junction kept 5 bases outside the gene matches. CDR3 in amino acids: CASSSSSGRVGELFF. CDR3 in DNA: TGTGCCAGCAGTTCCAGTAGCGGGAGGGTCGGGGAGCTGTTTTTT.

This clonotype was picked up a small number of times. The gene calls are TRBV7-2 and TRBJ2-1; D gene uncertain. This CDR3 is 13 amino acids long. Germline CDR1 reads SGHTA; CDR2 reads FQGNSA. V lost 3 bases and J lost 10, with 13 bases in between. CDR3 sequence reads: CASSLERRNEQFF. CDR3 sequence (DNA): TGTGCCAGCAGCTTGGAGCGCCGGAACGAGCAGTTCTTC.

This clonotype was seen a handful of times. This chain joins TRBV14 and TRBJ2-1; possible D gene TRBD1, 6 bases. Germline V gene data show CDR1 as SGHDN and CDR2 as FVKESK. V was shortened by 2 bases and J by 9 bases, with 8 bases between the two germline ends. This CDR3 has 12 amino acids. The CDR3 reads CASSQQGLEQFF. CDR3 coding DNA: TGTGCCAGCAGCCAACAGGGGCTTGAGCAGTTCTTC.

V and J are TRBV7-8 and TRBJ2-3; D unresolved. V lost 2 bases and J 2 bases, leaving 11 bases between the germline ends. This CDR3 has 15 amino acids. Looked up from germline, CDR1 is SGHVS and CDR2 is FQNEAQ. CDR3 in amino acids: CASSLRQASTDTQYF. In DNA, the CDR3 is TGTGCCAGCAGCTTAAGGCAGGCTTCCACAGATACGCAGTATTTT. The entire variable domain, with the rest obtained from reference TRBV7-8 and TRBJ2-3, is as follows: GAGVSQSPRYKVAKRGQDVALRCDPISGHVSLFWYQQALGQGPEFLTYFQNEAQLDKSGLPSDRFFAERPEGSVSTLKIQRTQQEDSAVYLCASSLRQASTDTQYFGPGTRLTVL.

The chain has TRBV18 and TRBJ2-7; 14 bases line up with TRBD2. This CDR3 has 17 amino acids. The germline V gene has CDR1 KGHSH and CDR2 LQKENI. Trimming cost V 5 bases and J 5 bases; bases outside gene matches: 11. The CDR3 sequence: CASSTGGLAGVTNEQYF. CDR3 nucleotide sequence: TGTGCCAGCTCAACAGGGGGACTAGCGGGAGTAACAAACGAGCAGTACTTC.

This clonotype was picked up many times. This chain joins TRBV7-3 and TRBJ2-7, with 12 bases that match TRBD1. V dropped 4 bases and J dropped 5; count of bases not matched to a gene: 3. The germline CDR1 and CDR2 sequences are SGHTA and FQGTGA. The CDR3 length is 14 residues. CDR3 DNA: TGTGCCAGCAGCTCCGGGACAGGGGGCGACGAGCAGTACTTC. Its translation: CASSSGTGGDEQYF.

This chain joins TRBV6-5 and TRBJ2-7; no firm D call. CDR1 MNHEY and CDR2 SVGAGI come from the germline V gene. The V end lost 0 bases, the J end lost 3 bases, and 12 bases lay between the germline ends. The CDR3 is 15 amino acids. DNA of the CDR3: TGTGCCAGCAGTTACTCGAACGGGCAGGTCTACGAGCAGTACTTC. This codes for CASSYSNGQVYEQYF.

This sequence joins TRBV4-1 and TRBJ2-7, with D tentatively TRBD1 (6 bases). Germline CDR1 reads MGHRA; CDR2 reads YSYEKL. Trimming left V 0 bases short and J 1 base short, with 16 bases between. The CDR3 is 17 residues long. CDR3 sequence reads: CASSQETAGAQSYEQYF. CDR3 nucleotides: TGCGCCAGCAGCCAAGAAACGGCAGGGGCTCAGTCCTACGAGCAGTACTTC.

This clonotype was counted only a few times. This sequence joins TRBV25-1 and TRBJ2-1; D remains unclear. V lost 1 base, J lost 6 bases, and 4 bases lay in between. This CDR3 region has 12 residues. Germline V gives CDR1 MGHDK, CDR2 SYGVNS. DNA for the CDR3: TGTGCCAGCAGTGAATGGGGCAATGAGCAGTTCTTC. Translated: CASSEWGNEQFF.

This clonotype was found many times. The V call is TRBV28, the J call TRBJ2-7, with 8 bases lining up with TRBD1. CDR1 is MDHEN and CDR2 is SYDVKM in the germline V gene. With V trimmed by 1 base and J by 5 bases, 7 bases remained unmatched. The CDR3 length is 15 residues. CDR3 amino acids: CASSLSGQGANEQYF. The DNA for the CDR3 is TGTGCCAGCAGTTTATCAGGCCAGGGGGCCAACGAGCAGTACTTC.

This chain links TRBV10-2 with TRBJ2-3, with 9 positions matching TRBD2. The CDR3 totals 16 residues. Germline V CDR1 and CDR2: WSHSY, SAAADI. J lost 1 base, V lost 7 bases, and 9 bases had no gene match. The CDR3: CASNWIAGAGTDTQYF. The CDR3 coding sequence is TGCGCCAGCAATTGGATAGCGGGAGCGGGCACAGATACGCAGTATTTT.

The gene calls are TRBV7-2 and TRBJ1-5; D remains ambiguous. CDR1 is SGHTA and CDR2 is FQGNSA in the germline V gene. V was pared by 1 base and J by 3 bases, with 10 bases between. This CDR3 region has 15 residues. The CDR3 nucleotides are TGTGCCAGCAGCTTAGTTGGCCAGATCAATCAGCCCCAGCATTTT. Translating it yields CASSLVGQINQPQHF.

This CDR3 reads CASSWSTGELFF. The DNA of the CDR3 is TGTGCCAGCTCCTGGAGCACCGGGGAGCTGTTTTTT. The V and J genes are TRBV7-9 and TRBJ2-2; D is unresolved. V was clipped by 8 bases and J by 4 bases, with 8 bases between them. The CDR3 consists of 12 residues. Germline values: CDR1 SEHNR, CDR2 FQNEAQ (reference sequence).

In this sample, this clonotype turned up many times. The CDR3 sequence is CASSGGLDRGWNSPLHF. The CDR3 DNA reads as TGTGCCAGCAGCGGGGGGCTGGACAGGGGGTGGAATTCACCCCTCCACTTT. The chain joins TRBV25-1 to TRBJ1-6; TRBD1 matches 10 bases. V shed 6 bases, J shed 7 bases, and the junction held 12 bases outside the gene matches. The CDR3 sequence is 17 residues long. Germline assignment: CDR1 MGHDK and CDR2 SYGVNS.

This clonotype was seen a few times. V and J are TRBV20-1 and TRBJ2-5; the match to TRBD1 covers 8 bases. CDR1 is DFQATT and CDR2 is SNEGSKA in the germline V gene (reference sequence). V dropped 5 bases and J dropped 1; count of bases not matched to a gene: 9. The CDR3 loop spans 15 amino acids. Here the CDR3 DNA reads TGCAGTGCTCCCCGACGGACAGGGACCCAAGAGACCCAGTACTTC. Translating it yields CSAPRRTGTQETQYF.

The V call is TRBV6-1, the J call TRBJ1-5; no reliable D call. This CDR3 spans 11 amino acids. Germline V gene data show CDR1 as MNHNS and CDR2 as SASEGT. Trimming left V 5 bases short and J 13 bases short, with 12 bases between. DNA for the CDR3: TGTGCCAGCAGTTTACAGCGGCCGCAGCATTTT. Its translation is CASSLQRPQHF.